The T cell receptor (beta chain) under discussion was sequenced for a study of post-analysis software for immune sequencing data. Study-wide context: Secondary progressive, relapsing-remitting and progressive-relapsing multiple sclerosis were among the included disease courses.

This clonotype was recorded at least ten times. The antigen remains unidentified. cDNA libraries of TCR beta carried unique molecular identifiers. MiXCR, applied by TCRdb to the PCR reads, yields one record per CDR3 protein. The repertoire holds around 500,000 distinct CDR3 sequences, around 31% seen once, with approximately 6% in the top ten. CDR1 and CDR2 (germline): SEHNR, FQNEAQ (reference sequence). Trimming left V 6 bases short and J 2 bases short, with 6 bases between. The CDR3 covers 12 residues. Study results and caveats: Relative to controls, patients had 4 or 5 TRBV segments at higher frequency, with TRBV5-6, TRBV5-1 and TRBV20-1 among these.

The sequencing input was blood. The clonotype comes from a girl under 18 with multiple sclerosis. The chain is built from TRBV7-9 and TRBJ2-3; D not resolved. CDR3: CASSSPTDTQYF. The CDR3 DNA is TGTGCCAGCAGTTCCCCCACAGATACGCAGTATTTT.